These T cell receptor beta chains were read from a single sample in a study of identical twins. MiXCR, applied by TCRdb to the 5' RACE reads, yields one record per CDR3 protein. The sample consists of about 150,000 distinct CDR3 sequences, around 3.4% of them appearing once. Sequencing used memory T cells sorted from blood. Receptor source: a man younger than 30 in good health. CDR3s include the opening cysteine and the closing phenylalanine or tryptophan. A D gene is named only where the DNA matches it firmly. Size is stated for part of the rows, as once, few or many counts, or as a class when the clone is expanded.

>TRBV12-3/TRBV12-4|many|NA|TRBJ2-2
TGTGCCAGCAGTTTACTGATGAACACCGGGGAGCTGTTTTTT
CASSLLMNTGELFF
>TRBV3-1|many|TRBD2|TRBJ2-1
TGTGCCAGCAGCCAAGGGACTAGCGGACCCTACAATGAGCAGTTCTTC
CASSQGTSGPYNEQFF
>TRBV13|few|NA|TRBJ2-5
TGTGCCAGCAGCTCGAGGGGAGAGACCCAGTACTTC
CASSSRGETQYF
>TRBV21-1|NA|NA|TRBJ1-1
TGTGCCAGCCCTCATTACAGGGGCCTGAACACTGAAGCTTTCTTT
CASPHYRGLNTEAFF
>TRBV5-1|many|NA|TRBJ2-1
TGCGCCAGCAGCTTGTCCCTGCTAGCTCAGGGTGAGGATGAGCAGTTCTTC
CASSLSLLAQGEDEQFF
>TRBV12-3/TRBV12-4|many|NA|TRBJ2-2
TGTGCCAGCCAGATAGGGGAAAACACCGGGGAGCTGTTTTTT
CASQIGENTGELFF
>TRBV5-1|many|TRBD1|TRBJ2-1
TGCGCCAGCAGCACCACAGGGGGCGATTGGAATGAGCAGTTCTTC
CASSTTGGDWNEQFF
>TRBV29-1|many|NA|TRBJ2-5
TGCAGCGTCTTACCAGGGGATCCTAGGTTCGAAGCTCATGGAGAGACCCAGTACTTC
CSVLPGDPRFEAHGETQYF
>TRBV19|many|NA|TRBJ2-2
TGTGCCAGTAGTAGGGCCTCGAGTGGGATTGACACCGGGGAGCTGTTTTTT
CASSRASSGIDTGELFF
>TRBV7-9|NA|NA|TRBJ2-7
TGTGCCAGCAGCGTTATCGGGAATCAGGGCTACGAGCAGTACTTC
CASSVIGNQGYEQYF
>TRBV20-1|many|TRBD1|TRBJ1-1
TGCAGTGCTACCCGACAGGGAGAAACTGAAGCTTTCTTT
CSATRQGETEAFF
>TRBV18|NA|TRBD1|TRBJ1-3
TGTGCCAGCTCATCGGACAGGAGTGGAAACACCATATATTTT
CASSSDRSGNTIYF
>TRBV24-1|many|NA|TRBJ2-5
TGTGCCACCAGTGACCAGGGGCTAGAGACCCAGTACTTC
CATSDQGLETQYF
>TRBV14|NA|NA|TRBJ2-7
TGTGCCAGCAGCCAAGTTTGGACAGCTCTATCCTACGAGCAGTACTTC
CASSQVWTALSYEQYF
>TRBV3-1|many|NA|TRBJ1-3
TGTGCCAGCAGCCCGCCGGGACACTGGTCTGGAAACACCATATATTTT
CASSPPGHWSGNTIYF
>TRBV7-2|many|TRBD1|TRBJ1-2
TGTGCCAGCAGCTTAGCTAGGACAGGGGGCTATGGCTACACCTTC
CASSLARTGGYGYTF
>TRBV9|many|NA|TRBJ2-5
TGTGCCAGCACCAGGGGACCCGGCCAAGAGACCCAGTACTTC
CASTRGPGQETQYF
>TRBV5-5|many|NA|TRBJ2-5
TGTGCCAGCAGCTTGGCGTTCGGCCCGGGCCAAGAGACCCAGTACTTC
CASSLAFGPGQETQYF
>TRBV20-1|many|NA|TRBJ2-6
TGCAGTGCTAGAGTGGGGGGCTCCTCTGGCGCTGGGGCCAACGTCCTGACTTTC
CSARVGGSSGAGANVLTF
>TRBV15|many|NA|TRBJ2-5
TGTGCCACCAGCAGAGACGCTAGCTCCGAGACCCAGTACTTC
CATSRDASSETQYF
>TRBV6-2/TRBV6-3|few|TRBD1|TRBJ2-3
TGTGCCAGCAGGGGGACAGGCGCAGATACGCAGTATTTT
CASRGTGADTQYF
>TRBV27|many|NA|TRBJ1-6
TGTGCCAGCAGTTTTGCAGGAGACTATAATTCACCCCTCCACTTT
CASSFAGDYNSPLHF
>TRBV25-1|many|TRBD2|TRBJ2-4
TGTGCCAGCGAGGGACTATACAAAAACATTCAGTACTTC
CASEGLYKNIQYF
>TRBV11-2|many|NA|TRBJ2-7
TGTGCCAGCAGCTTAGAGACTGGAAAACACTACGAGCAGTACTTC
CASSLETGKHYEQYF
>TRBV4-3|many|NA|TRBJ1-1
TGCGCCAGCAGCCAAGCCCCGACAGGGAACACTGAAGCTTTCTTT
CASSQAPTGNTEAFF
>TRBV4-2|many|NA|TRBJ2-2
TGTGCCAGCAGCAGGCAGGGAGGCGGGGAGCTGTTTTTT
CASSRQGGGELFF
>TRBV4-1|NA|TRBD2|TRBJ2-5
TGCGCCAGCAGCCAAGCTGGAGGGACTAGCGGACCCCAAGAGACCCAGTACTTC
CASSQAGGTSGPQETQYF
>TRBV15|many|TRBD1|TRBJ2-1
TGTGCCACCAGCCGAGGACAGGGGGCTTGGAATGAGCAGTTCTTC
CATSRGQGAWNEQFF
>TRBV20-1|many|TRBD1|TRBJ2-3
TGCAGTGCTAACCCCCCCCAGGGGGTAGCAGATACGCAGTATTTT
CSANPPQGVADTQYF
>TRBV28|many|NA|TRBJ2-2
TGTGCCAGCAGTCCGCAGAACACCGGGGAGCTGTTTTTT
CASSPQNTGELFF
>TRBV12-3/TRBV12-4|many|TRBD2|TRBJ2-7
TGTGCCAGCAGTCCCCCCGGGACTAGCGGGAAATTCTACGAGCAGTACTTC
CASSPPGTSGKFYEQYF
>TRBV20-1|many|TRBD2|TRBJ2-7
TGCAGTGCTGAGGTCCGGGAGGGGACCTACGAGCAGTACTTC
CSAEVREGTYEQYF
>TRBV7-9|many|NA|TRBJ2-1
TGTGCCAGCAGCGTTAACCGGGACTCTGAGCAGTTCTTC
CASSVNRDSEQFF
>TRBV6-5|NA|NA|TRBJ1-1
TGTGCCAGCAGTTACTCCCGGGGGAACACTGAAGCTTTCTTT
CASSYSRGNTEAFF
>TRBV3-1|many|TRBD2|TRBJ2-1
TGTGCCAGCAGCCTCCGGTGGGGAGGGATAGCCTACAATGAGCAGTTCTTC
CASSLRWGGIAYNEQFF
>TRBV20-1|many|NA|TRBJ2-2
TGCAGTGCTAGAAGTTTTGCCGGGGAGCTGTTTTTT
CSARSFAGELFF
>TRBV7-2|few|NA|TRBJ1-2
TGTGCCAGCAGCTTAAAGTCTGGCTACACCTTC
CASSLKSGYTF
>TRBV6-1|many|TRBD2|TRBJ2-7
TGTGCCAGCAGTGAATGGTACTGGGGAGGGGACGAGCAGTACTTC
CASSEWYWGGDEQYF